The 13 T cell receptor beta chains listed next were all sequenced from one sample in a study of T cell responses to AZD1222 COVID-19 vaccine. TCRdb's table, derived via immunoSEQ multiplex PCR, lists solely in-frame clones and lacks some. Here the sample spans 150,000 to 200,000 clones, about 92% being singletons. The sequences come from peripheral blood, collected on day 0 of AZD1222 vaccination. The receptors derive from an adult in good health.

This chain connects TRBV5-1 to TRBJ2-1; 12 positions match TRBD2. Trimming took 0 bases from V and 2 from J; bases not matched to a gene: 3. Germline loops: CDR1 SGHRS, CDR2 YFSETQ. The CDR3 is 17 residues long. The CDR3 loop reads CASSLALAGGTYNEQFF. The CDR3 nucleotides are TGCGCCAGCAGCTTGGCCCTAGCGGGAGGGACCTACAATGAGCAGTTCTTC.

The rearrangement uses TRBV7-2 and TRBJ1-5; TRBD1 matches 7 bases. The CDR3 totals 14 residues. V trimming: 1 base; J trimming: 5 bases; junction bases outside the gene matches: 2. Germline lookup yields CDR1 SGHTA and CDR2 FQGNSA. The CDR3 nucleotides are TGTGCCAGCAGCTTAGACAGGGGACATCAGCCCCAGCATTTT. This codes for CASSLDRGHQPQHF.

This clone occurred once. J is TRBJ2-7 and V is TRBV5-6; 13 bases line up with TRBD2. This CDR3 spans 17 amino acids. Per the germline V gene, CDR1 is SGHDT and CDR2 is YYEEEE. The V and J ends lost 2 bases and 2 bases, in that order; junction bases with no gene match: 7. The CDR3: CASSFWTSGSLTYEQYF. The CDR3, as DNA: TGTGCCAGCAGCTTCTGGACTAGCGGGAGTCTCACCTACGAGCAGTACTTC.

This chain connects TRBV30 to TRBJ1-6, with D tentatively TRBD1 (5 bases). Germline loops: CDR1 GTSNPN, CDR2 SVGIG (reference sequence). The CDR3 extends over 14 amino acids. Trimming shortened V by 3 bases and J by 6 bases, and 12 bases separated the two germline ends. CDR3 amino acids: CAWRLTASNSPLHF. The DNA for the CDR3 is TGTGCCTGGAGACTGACAGCTAGTAATTCACCCCTCCACTTT.

This clone was counted a single time. The rearrangement uses TRBV18 and TRBJ1-1; D gene uncertain. V was shortened by 3 bases and J by 7 bases, with 9 bases between the two germline ends. This CDR3 spans 12 amino acids. The germline gives CDR1 KGHSH, CDR2 LQKENI. CDR3 residues: CASSPQEGEAFF. The CDR3 DNA reads TGTGCCAGCTCACCGCAGGAGGGTGAAGCTTTCTTT.

The V gene is TRBV27, the J gene TRBJ2-1, with D maybe TRBD2 (6 bases). V was cut by 3 bases and J by 8 bases, with 20 bases left in between. CDR3 length: 16 residues. The germline gives CDR1 MNHEY, CDR2 SMNVEV (reference sequence). The CDR3: CASSFATVEGPDEQFF. The CDR3 coding sequence is TGTGCCAGCAGTTTCGCAACAGTGGAGGGGCCCGATGAGCAGTTCTTC.

Of note for this clone: At one of its ends the junction is not consistent with the germline gene, which may arise from a read error. This chain links TRBV6-5 with TRBJ1-4, with 7 positions matching TRBD1. The CDR3 has 13 residues. Per the germline V gene, CDR1 is MNHEY and CDR2 is SVGAGI. In DNA, the CDR3 is TGTGCCAGCAGCTCCCCGGACAGGCGGGTTTCGATTTTT. Protein: CASSSPDRRVSIF.

This sequence joins TRBV27 and TRBJ1-1, with TRBD1 identical over 9 bases. This CDR3 has 14 amino acids. Germline CDR1 reads MNHEY; CDR2 reads SMNVEV (reference sequence). V was pared by 4 bases and J by 5 bases, with 5 bases of the junction left unmatched. Written as DNA, the CDR3 is TGTGCCAGCAGTTCCACAGGGGGCTTTACTGAAGCTTTCTTT. Translating it yields CASSSTGGFTEAFF.

The count of this clone is one. The J gene is TRBJ1-2, the V gene TRBV6-1; 7 bases line up with TRBD1. Germline-derived CDR1 and CDR2 are MNHNS and SASEGT. The J segment lost 4 bases and the V segment lost 0 bases, leaving 5 bases of the junction unmatched. The CDR3 loop spans 15 amino acids. The CDR3 is CASSEARGETYGYTF. CDR3 nucleotides: TGTGCCAGCAGTGAAGCCAGGGGGGAAACCTATGGCTACACCTTC.

This clone is a singleton in its sample. V usage is TRBV27 and J usage is TRBJ1-3; D may be TRBD1 (6 bases). V dropped 5 bases and J dropped 0 bases, with 20 bases sitting between them. Germline CDR1 reads MNHEY; CDR2 reads SMNVEV (reference sequence). The CDR3 is made up of 18 amino acids. CDR3 residues: CASSPLPGTFPSGNTIYF. CDR3 DNA sequence: TGTGCCAGCAGTCCCCTCCCCGGGACATTTCCCTCTGGAAACACCATATATTTT.

This clone was seen just once. The chain employs TRBV9 and TRBJ2-5, with 8 nucleotides matching TRBD2. This CDR3 has 16 amino acids. Germline CDR1 SGDLS, CDR2 YYNGEE. The J segment lost 4 bases and the V segment lost 0 bases, leaving 8 bases of the junction unmatched. CDR3 sequence (DNA): TGTGCCAGCAGCGTAGTCCCAGCGGGGGTTCTAGAGACCCAGTACTTC. Translating gives CASSVVPAGVLETQYF. The full variable domain, completed using reference TRBV9 and TRBJ2-5, is DSGVTQTPKHLITATGQRVTLRCSPRSGDLSVYWYQQSLDQGLQFLIQYYNGEERAKGNILERFSAQQFPDLHSELNLSSLELGDSALYFCASSVVPAGVLETQYFGPGTRLLVL.

The gene calls are TRBV6-2 or TRBV6-3 and TRBJ2-2; perhaps TRBD2 as D (6 bases). The V and J ends lost 6 bases and 2 bases respectively, with 16 bases between them. This CDR3 is 16 amino acids long. Germline V gives CDR1 MNHEY, CDR2 SVGEGT. CDR3 bases: TGTGCCAGCAGGCCTTCGGGACTCGGAAACACCGGGGAGCTGTTTTTT. As protein: CASRPSGLGNTGELFF.

The rearrangement joins TRBV6-5 to TRBJ1-1, with 7 positions matching TRBD1. V was clipped by 2 bases and J by 9 bases; unmatched bases: 9. Germline lookup yields CDR1 MNHEY and CDR2 SVGAGI. The CDR3 consists of 14 residues. In DNA form, the CDR3 reads TGTGCCAGCAGTTACGGACAGGACAATAGGCAAGCTTTCTTT. Protein product: CASSYGQDNRQAFF.